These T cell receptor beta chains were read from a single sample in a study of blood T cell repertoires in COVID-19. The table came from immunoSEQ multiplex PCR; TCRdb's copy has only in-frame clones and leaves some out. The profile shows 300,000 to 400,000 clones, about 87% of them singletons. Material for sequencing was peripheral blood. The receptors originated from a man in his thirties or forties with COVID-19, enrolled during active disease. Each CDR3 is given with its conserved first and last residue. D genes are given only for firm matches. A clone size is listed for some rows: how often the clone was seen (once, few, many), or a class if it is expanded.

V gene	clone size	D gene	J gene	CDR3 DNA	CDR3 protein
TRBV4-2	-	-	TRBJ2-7	TGTGCCAGCAGCTCGGGGGTATCCTACGAGCAGTACTTC	CASSSGVSYEQYF
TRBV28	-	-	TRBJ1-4	TGTGCCAGCAGCCACCCGGGGGGCGCGAATGAAAAACTGTTTTTT	CASSHPGGANEKLFF
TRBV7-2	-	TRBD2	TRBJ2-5	TGTGCCAGCAGCTTAGCAGACCTAGCGGGAGAAGAGACCCAGTACTTC	CASSLADLAGEETQYF
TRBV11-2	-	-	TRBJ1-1	TGTGCCAGCAGCTTCAGAGGCAGACGGAACACTGAAGCTTTCTTT	CASSFRGRRNTEAFF
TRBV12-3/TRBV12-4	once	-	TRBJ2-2	TGTGCCAGCAGTTTAGGGACAGATCCGAGGCTGTTTTTT	CASSLGTDPRLFF
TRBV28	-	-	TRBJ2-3	TGTGCCAGCTGGGAGACGGCTTGGTCCAGCACAGATACGCAGTATTTT	CASWETAWSSTDTQYF
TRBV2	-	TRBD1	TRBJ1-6	TGTGCCAGCAGGACAGGGGGCGACAGTTCACCCCTCCACTTT	CASRTGGDSSPLHF
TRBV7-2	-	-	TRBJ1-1	TGTGCCAGCAGCTTAGTTGGTGGGGCCGGCACTGAAGCTTTCTTT	CASSLVGGAGTEAFF
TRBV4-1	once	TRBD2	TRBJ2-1	TGCGCCAGCAGCCAAGGACTAGCGGGGGGCCCACTCTCCTACAATGAGCAGTTCTTC	CASSQGLAGGPLSYNEQFF
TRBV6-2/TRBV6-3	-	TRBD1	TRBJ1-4	TGTGCCAGCAGCTCCCCGGGACAGGGGGCGAATTGGGATGAAAAACTGTTTTTT	CASSSPGQGANWDEKLFF
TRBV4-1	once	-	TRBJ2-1	TGCGCCAGCAGCCAAGATACCTCAGGTTGGGTCTATGAGCAGTTCTTC	CASSQDTSGWVYEQFF
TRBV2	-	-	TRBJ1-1	TGTGCCAGCAGTGGCCAGATGAACACTGAAGCTTTCTTT	CASSGQMNTEAFF
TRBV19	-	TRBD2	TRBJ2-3	TGTGCCAGTAGTATCGCTAGCGGGGGGATCACAGATACGCAGTATTTT	CASSIASGGITDTQYF
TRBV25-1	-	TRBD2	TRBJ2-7	TGTGCCAGCAGTGAAACGGCGGGAGGCAATGAAGAGCAGTACTTC	CASSETAGGNEEQYF
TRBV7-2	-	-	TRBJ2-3	TGTGCCAGCAGCCCGTCCGGGTCCGGCCGCACAGATACGCAGTATTTT	CASSPSGSGRTDTQYF
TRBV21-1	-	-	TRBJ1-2	TGTGCCAGCAGCAAAATAGGGAGGGATGGCTACACCTTC	CASSKIGRDGYTF
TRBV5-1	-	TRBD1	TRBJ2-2	TGCGCCAGCAGCGGGCCCGGACAGGGCACCGGGGAGCTGTTTTTT	CASSGPGQGTGELFF
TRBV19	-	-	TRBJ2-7	TGTGCCAGTAGGGAGATCCCCGGGAGCTCCTACGAGCAGTACTTC	CASREIPGSSYEQYF
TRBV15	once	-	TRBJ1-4	TGTGCCACCAGCAGAGATCCAGGGGCCCGGATGACAAATGAAAAACTGTTTTTT	CATSRDPGARMTNEKLFF